This is a list of T cell receptor beta chains from one sample in a study of blood T cells in healthy people across ages. Each CDR3 protein gets one entry after TCRdb re-called the 5' RACE reads with MiXCR. The table shows about 1 million distinct CDR3 sequences, with 40% to 50% occurring only once. Sequenced material: blood. The origin of the receptors is a woman aged 55-69 years in good health. CDR3s include the opening cysteine and the closing phenylalanine or tryptophan. D genes are given only for firm matches. Clone size appears in some rows only: once, few, many, or a class for an expanded clone.

j_call d_call v_call clone_size cdr3_length cdr3_aa cdr3_nt
TRBJ1-4 TRBD1 TRBV4-1 once 16 CASSQAGGTGYEKLFF TGCGCCAGCAGCCAAGCCGGGGGGACAGGGTACGAAAAACTGTTTTTT
TRBJ1-1 NA TRBV7-3 NA 15 CASSLAAGVRTEAFF TGTGCCAGCAGCTTAGCCGCAGGGGTAAGGACTGAAGCTTTCTTT
TRBJ2-1 NA TRBV15 NA 14 CATSTFTAMNEQLF TGTGCCACCAGCACTTTCACGGCTATGAATGAGCAGTTATTC
TRBJ2-3 TRBD2 TRBV2 NA 15 CASRRDSGRADTQYF TGTGCCAGCAGGCGGGATAGCGGGAGAGCAGATACGCAGTATTTT
TRBJ2-3 NA TRBV4-1 NA 16 CASSQDRGQLTDTQYF TGCGCCAGCAGCCAAGATCGGGGACAACTCACAGATACGCAGTATTTT
TRBJ2-5 TRBD2 TRBV20-1 NA 17 CSASSLPGTSARNEQYF TGCAGTGCTAGTTCTCTTCCAGGGACTAGCGCGCGGAATGAGCAGTACTTC
TRBJ2-2 NA TRBV7-8 NA 15 CASKMMSAGTGELFF TGTGCCAGCAAAATGATGAGCGCGGGCACCGGGGAGCTGTTTTTT
TRBJ2-3 TRBD2 TRBV7-9 NA 16 CASSFLGGRGTDTQYF TGTGCCAGCAGCTTCCTAGGCGGGAGGGGCACAGATACGCAGTATTTT
TRBJ1-1 NA TRBV6-1 NA 14 CASRVDRQNTEAFF TGTGCCAGCAGGGTTGACAGACAAAACACTGAAGCTTTCTTT
TRBJ2-7 NA TRBV4-1 NA 15 CASSQEGTATYEQYF TGCGCCAGCAGCCAAGAGGGGACTGCTACCTACGAGCAGTACTTC
TRBJ2-7 TRBD1 TRBV5-1 few 14 CASSFYRGVYEQYF TGCGCCAGCAGCTTTTACAGGGGAGTCTACGAGCAGTACTTC
TRBJ2-3 TRBD1 TRBV20-1 few 14 CSAWTGEYTDTQYF TGCAGTGCATGGACAGGGGAGTACACAGATACGCAGTATTTT
TRBJ2-1 TRBD2 TRBV7-8 few 15 CASSPPAGVRNEQFF TGTGCCAGCAGCCCTCCAGCGGGAGTCCGTAATGAGCAGTTCTTC
TRBJ1-2 TRBD1 TRBV20-1 NA 14 CSANLGTGGYGYTF TGCAGTGCTAACCTCGGGACAGGGGGATATGGCTACACCTTC
TRBJ2-1 TRBD2 TRBV5-1 few 16 CASSGRSSGSAGEQFF TGCGCCAGCAGCGGGAGATCTAGCGGGAGTGCGGGTGAGCAGTTCTTC
TRBJ2-2 TRBD1 TRBV5-8 once 17 CASRYETGRAVTGELFF TGTGCCAGCAGGTATGAGACAGGGAGAGCGGTCACCGGGGAGCTGTTTTTT
TRBJ1-2 NA TRBV6-6 NA 12 CASTYDRDGYTF TGTGCCAGCACCTACGATAGGGATGGCTACACCTTC
TRBJ2-4 TRBD1 TRBV28 few 17 CASSKDAQGVAKNIQYF TGTGCCAGCAGTAAAGACGCGCAGGGGGTTGCCAAAAACATTCAGTACTTC